This section outlines one T cell receptor beta chain sequence together with its context. What it binds is unknown. The data were obtained in a study of cytomegalovirus exposure and HLA in healthy donors. The PCR used 60 Vbeta and 13 Jbeta primers. Measured with immunoSEQ multiplex PCR; TCRdb has only the in-frame clones, and not every one. Counted here are about 89,000 clones, about 80% occurring once; the ten biggest clones make up around 1.5%. Whole-study results and caveats: As immune exposure information, only CMV serostatus was available.

The sequence was obtained from a male donor in good health and CMV-seronegative. The sample consisted of PBMCs.

The CDR3: CASSQGLADQETQYF. CDR3 nucleotides: TGCGCCAGCAGCCAAGGACTAGCGGACCAAGAGACCCAGTACTTC. The chain employs TRBV5-1 and TRBJ2-5; 10 bases map to TRBD2. CDR3 length: 15 amino acids. V lost 4 bases, J lost 0 bases, and 3 bases stayed unmatched. Germline V gene lookup returns CDR1 SGHRS and CDR2 YFSETQ.